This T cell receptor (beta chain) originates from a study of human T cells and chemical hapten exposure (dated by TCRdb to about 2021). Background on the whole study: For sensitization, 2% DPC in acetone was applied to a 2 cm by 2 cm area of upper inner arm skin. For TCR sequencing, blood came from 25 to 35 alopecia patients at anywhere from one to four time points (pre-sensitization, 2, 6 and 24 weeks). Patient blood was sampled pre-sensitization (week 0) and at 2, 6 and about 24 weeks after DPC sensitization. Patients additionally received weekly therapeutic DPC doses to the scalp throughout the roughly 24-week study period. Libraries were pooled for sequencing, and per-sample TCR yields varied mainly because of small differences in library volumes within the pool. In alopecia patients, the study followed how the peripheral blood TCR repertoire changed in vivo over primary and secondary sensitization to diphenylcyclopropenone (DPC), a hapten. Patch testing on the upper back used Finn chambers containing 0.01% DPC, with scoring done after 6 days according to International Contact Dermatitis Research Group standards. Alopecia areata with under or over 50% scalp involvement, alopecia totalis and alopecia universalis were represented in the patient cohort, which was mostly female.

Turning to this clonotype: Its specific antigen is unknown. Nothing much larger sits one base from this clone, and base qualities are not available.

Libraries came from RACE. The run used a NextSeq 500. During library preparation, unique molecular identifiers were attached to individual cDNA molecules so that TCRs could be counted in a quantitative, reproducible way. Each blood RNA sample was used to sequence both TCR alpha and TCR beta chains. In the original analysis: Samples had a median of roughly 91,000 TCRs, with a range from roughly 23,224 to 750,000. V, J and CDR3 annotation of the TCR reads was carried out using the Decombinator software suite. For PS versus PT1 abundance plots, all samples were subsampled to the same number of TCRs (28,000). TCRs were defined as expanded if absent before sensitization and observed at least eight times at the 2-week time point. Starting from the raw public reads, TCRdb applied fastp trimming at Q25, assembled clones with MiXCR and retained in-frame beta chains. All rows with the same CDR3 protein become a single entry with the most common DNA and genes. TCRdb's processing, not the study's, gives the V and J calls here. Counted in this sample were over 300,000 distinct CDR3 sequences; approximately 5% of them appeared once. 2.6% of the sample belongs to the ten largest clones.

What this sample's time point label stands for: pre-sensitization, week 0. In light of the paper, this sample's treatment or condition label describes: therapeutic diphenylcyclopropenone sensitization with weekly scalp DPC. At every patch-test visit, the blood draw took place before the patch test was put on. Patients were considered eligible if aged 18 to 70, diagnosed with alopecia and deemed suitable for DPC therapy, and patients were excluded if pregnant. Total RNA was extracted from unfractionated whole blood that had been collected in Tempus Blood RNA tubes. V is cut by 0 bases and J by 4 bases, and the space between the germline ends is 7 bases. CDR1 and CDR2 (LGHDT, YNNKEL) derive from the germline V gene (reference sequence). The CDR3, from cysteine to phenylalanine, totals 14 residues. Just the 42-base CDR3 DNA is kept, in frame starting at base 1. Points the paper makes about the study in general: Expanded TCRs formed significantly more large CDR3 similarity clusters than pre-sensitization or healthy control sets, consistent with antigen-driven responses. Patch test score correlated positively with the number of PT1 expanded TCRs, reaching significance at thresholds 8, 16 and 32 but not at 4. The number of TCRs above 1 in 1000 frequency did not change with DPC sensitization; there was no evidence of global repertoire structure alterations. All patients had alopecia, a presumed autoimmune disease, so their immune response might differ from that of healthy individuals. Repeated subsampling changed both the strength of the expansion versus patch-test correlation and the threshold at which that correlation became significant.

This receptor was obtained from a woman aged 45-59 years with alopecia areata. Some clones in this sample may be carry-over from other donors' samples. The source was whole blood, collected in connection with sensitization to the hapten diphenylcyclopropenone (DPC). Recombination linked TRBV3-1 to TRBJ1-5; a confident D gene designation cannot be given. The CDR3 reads CASSQDHRNQPQHF. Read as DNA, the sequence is TGTGCCAGCAGCCAAGATCACAGAAATCAGCCCCAGCATTTT.